This note documents a single TCR beta chain sequence. This record belongs to a study of blood T cell repertoires in COVID-19. Turning to the study itself: Italy, Spain and the United States were the sources of the convalescent and acute COVID-19 samples. In each case, the material was cDNA or gDNA derived from T cells, B-cell-depleted T cells, or PBMCs.

Trimming cost V 3 bases and J 8 bases, with 10 bases left between them. CDR3 length: 13 amino acids. Germline V gene data show CDR1 as MNHNS and CDR2 as SASEGT. Per the original data handling: By means of reference gene primer amplification, nucleated cell counts were estimated. Sequencing used immunoSEQ multiplex PCR; TCRdb keeps in-frame clones, though not all of them. V and J calls and clone size are given by that table; D and trimming were obtained from the DNA. The sample includes about 130,000 clones, roughly three quarters of them seen just once. The TCR comes from an elderly man with acute or convalescent COVID-19. The V call is TRBV6-1, the J call TRBJ1-4, with D possibly matching TRBD1 (5 bases). The sequenced material came from peripheral blood. The CDR3 region is CASSDRAQEKLFF. The CDR3 nucleotides are TGTGCCAGCAGTGACAGGGCTCAAGAAAAACTGTTTTTT.